This TCR beta chain derives from a study of blood T cell repertoires in COVID-19. Study at large: The United States, Italy and Spain supplied acute and convalescent COVID-19 samples. In each case, the material was cDNA or gDNA derived from T cells, B-cell-depleted T cells, or PBMCs.

Per the germline V gene, CDR1 is MDHEN and CDR2 is SYDVKM. This CDR3 is 14 amino acids long. V lost 2 bases, J lost 2 bases, and 7 bases lay in between. Study processing details: Quantification of nucleated cells was approximated via reference gene primer amplification. Only in-frame clones appear in the TCRdb table, and some are missing; sequencing was by immunoSEQ multiplex PCR. V, J and clone size are those of that table, while D and trimming were read from the DNA. In the table there are 110,000 to 150,000 clones, around 81% of which are singletons. The source of this sequence is a human donor in a cohort sampled during active COVID-19. The sequenced material came from peripheral blood. The rearrangement uses TRBV28 and TRBJ1-3, with D hard to call. The CDR3 loop reads CASSLVGAGNTIYF. CDR3 DNA sequence: TGTGCCAGCAGTTTAGTCGGGGCTGGAAACACCATATATTTT.